This T cell receptor beta chain was identified during a study of PD-1 blockade in classical Hodgkin lymphoma. Regarding time point: cycle 4 day 1 (C4D1), after more than five weeks of nivolumab. Brentuximab vedotin exposure varied, and every patient relapsed after autologous stem cell transplantation. With magnetic negative selection, CD4+ T cells were purified from PBMCs that had been thawed. Study-level findings and limits: By cycle point C4D1, TCR diversity had risen significantly in CD4+ cells (but not CD8+ cells).

Per the germline V gene, CDR1 is SGHTA and CDR2 is FQGNSA. The CDR3 is made up of 15 amino acids. Losses at the gene ends were 5 bases for V and 2 bases for J; bases not matched to a gene: 4. Profiled with immunoSEQ multiplex PCR; TCRdb holds only in-frame clones, not every one. The sample records 10,000 or so clones, around 72% being singletons. Notes on this clone: Its antigen is still unknown.

The V call is TRBV7-2, the J call TRBJ2-2; 8 nucleotides agree with TRBD2. The clonotype originates from a human donor with classical Hodgkin lymphoma. This material consisted of CD4+ T cells from blood, taken before the fourth cycle of nivolumab. Written as DNA, the CDR3 is TGTGCCAGCAGCCTTAGCGGGGTTAACACCGGGGAGCTGTTTTTT. Its protein is CASSLSGVNTGELFF.